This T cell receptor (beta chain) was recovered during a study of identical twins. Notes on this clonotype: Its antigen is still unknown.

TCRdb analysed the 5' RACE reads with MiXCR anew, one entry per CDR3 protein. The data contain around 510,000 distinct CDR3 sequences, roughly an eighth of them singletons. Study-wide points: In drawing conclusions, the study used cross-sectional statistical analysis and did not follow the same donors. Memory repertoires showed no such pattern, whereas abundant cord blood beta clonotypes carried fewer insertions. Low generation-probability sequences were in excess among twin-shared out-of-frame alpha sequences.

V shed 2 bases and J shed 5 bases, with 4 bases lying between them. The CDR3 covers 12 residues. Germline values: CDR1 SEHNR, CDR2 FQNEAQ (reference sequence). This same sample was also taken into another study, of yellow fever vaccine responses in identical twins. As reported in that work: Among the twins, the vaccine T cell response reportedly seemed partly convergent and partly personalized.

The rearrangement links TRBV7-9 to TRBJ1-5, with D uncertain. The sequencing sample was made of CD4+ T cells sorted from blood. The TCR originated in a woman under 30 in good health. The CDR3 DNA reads TGTGCCAGCAGCTTACCGGATCAGCCCCAGCATTTT. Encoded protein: CASSLPDQPQHF.